This is a list of T cell receptor beta chains from one sample in a study of cytomegalovirus exposure and HLA in healthy donors. Generated by immunoSEQ multiplex PCR, the TCRdb table keeps only in-frame clones and is missing some. The repertoire holds about 260,000 clones, with less than 95% as singletons. Sequencing used PBMCs. These receptors were collected from a young woman in good health and CMV-seronegative. Each CDR3 is given with its conserved first and last residue. Fields, in order: CDR3 length, clone size, V gene, D gene, J gene, CDR3 protein, CDR3 DNA. D genes are given only for firm matches. Some rows have no size entry. The others give once, few or many, or a class for an expanded clone.

18,once,TRBV5-6,-,TRBJ2-1,CASSLGGLWRGSYNEQFF,TGTGCCAGCAGCTTGGGTGGGTTGTGGCGGGGCTCCTACAATGAGCAGTTCTTC
14,-,TRBV11-2,TRBD2,TRBJ2-1,CASSLTGGRYEQFF,TGTGCCAGCAGCTTGACGGGAGGCCGATATGAGCAGTTCTTC
15,-,TRBV9,-,TRBJ1-2,CASSADRGAIYGYTF,TGTGCCAGCAGCGCCGATAGGGGGGCCATCTATGGCTACACCTTC
15,-,TRBV12-2,-,TRBJ1-5,CASRLHRDTNQPQHF,TGTGCAAGTCGCTTACACCGGGACACCAATCAGCCCCAGCATTTT
15,-,TRBV28,TRBD2,TRBJ2-7,CASSQRTSGRGEQYF,TGTGCCAGCAGTCAAAGGACTAGCGGGAGGGGGGAGCAGTACTTC
15,once,TRBV19,-,TRBJ1-5,CASSDRGNGNQPQHF,TGTGCCAGTAGTGATAGGGGGAATGGCAATCAGCCCCAGCATTTT
15,-,TRBV30,-,TRBJ2-1,CAWVGQQSSYNEQFF,TGTGCCTGGGTGGGGCAGCAGAGCTCCTACAATGAGCAGTTCTTC
13,once,TRBV19,-,TRBJ1-1,CASSWSGATEAFF,TGTGCCAGTAGTTGGTCCGGGGCCACTGAAGCTTTCTTT
15,-,TRBV5-5,-,TRBJ2-3,CASSLDGGRTDTQYF,TGTGCCAGCAGCTTGGACGGCGGGCGCACAGATACGCAGTATTTT
14,once,TRBV7-8,-,TRBJ1-2,CASSLYKLNYGYTF,TGTGCCAGCAGCTTATATAAGCTTAACTATGGCTACACCTTC
15,-,TRBV13,TRBD1,TRBJ2-3,CASSFGTGGSDTQYF,TGTGCCAGCAGCTTCGGAACAGGGGGCTCAGATACGCAGTATTTT
12,-,TRBV5-1,TRBD1,TRBJ1-1,CASRQRQGDTFF,TGCGCCAGCAGACAAAGACAGGGTGATACTTTCTTT
14,-,TRBV4-1,-,TRBJ1-1,CASSHSLLNTEAFF,TGCGCCAGCAGCCATTCCCTCCTGAACACTGAAGCTTTCTTT
15,once,TRBV6-5,-,TRBJ2-2,CASSGGSSNTGELFF,TGTGCCAGCAGCGGAGGAAGTTCGAACACCGGGGAGCTGTTTTTT
12,-,TRBV29-1,TRBD2,TRBJ2-3,CSASGTSVRQYF,TGCAGCGCGTCCGGGACTAGCGTCAGGCAGTATTTT
14,-,TRBV5-6,TRBD1,TRBJ1-5,CASSSDRRHQPQHF,TGTGCCAGCAGCTCGGACAGGAGACATCAGCCCCAGCATTTT
16,-,TRBV25-1,TRBD2,TRBJ2-1,CASSETSGSSYNEQFF,TGTGCCAGCAGTGAGACTAGCGGAAGCTCCTACAATGAGCAGTTCTTC
17,once,TRBV28,-,TRBJ1-4,CASSPFLHSATNEKLFF,TGTGCCAGCAGTCCCTTCCTCCACAGTGCAACTAATGAAAAACTGTTTTTT
11,-,TRBV28,-,TRBJ2-7,CASSLGTEQYF,TGTGCCAGCAGCCTAGGGACCGAGCAGTACTTC
13,-,TRBV9,-,TRBJ2-7,CASSVDMEHEQYF,TGTGCCAGCAGCGTAGATATGGAGCACGAGCAGTACTTC
15,-,TRBV7-6,-,TRBJ2-3,CASSLRITSTDTQYF,TGTGCCAGCAGCTTAAGGATAACTAGCACAGATACGCAGTATTTT
15,-,TRBV5-4,TRBD2,TRBJ2-7,CASSLVASGSHEQYF,TGTGCCAGCAGCTTGGTTGCTAGCGGGTCCCACGAGCAGTACTTC
19,-,TRBV7-9,TRBD2,TRBJ2-3,CASSFLLAGISKSTDTQYF,TGTGCCAGCAGCTTCTTACTAGCGGGAATAAGCAAGTCCACAGATACGCAGTATTTT